This is a list of T cell receptor beta chains from one sample in a study of cytomegalovirus exposure and HLA in healthy donors. Sequencing was performed with immunoSEQ multiplex PCR; in TCRdb, only in-frame clones are kept and a portion is missing. The sample has 130,000 to 150,000 clones; 80% are singletons. The sample consisted of PBMCs. All receptors derive from a man aged 35 to 55 in good health and CMV-seropositive. CDR3s leave out the opening cysteine and the closing phenylalanine or tryptophan. Each record gives: V gene, J gene, CDR3 protein.

TRBV14,TRBJ1-1,ASSQTTGAPEAF
TRBV5-6,TRBJ1-2,ASQYQGLYGYT
TRBV19,TRBJ1-4,ASSPLNEKLF
TRBV15,TRBJ1-6,ATSRQGAYLGGTLH
TRBV10-2,TRBJ2-7,ASRAIPGLSYEQY
TRBV2,TRBJ2-1,ASSRRGAGETNNEQF
TRBV29-1,TRBJ2-7,SVEVGDSGDSYEQY
TRBV15,TRBJ1-4,ATSRGNGLNEKLF
TRBV7-2,TRBJ2-3,ASSWGGRGLTLGTQY
TRBV19,TRBJ1-1,ASRRPGQKNTEAF
TRBV7-2,TRBJ2-7,ASSSTPGTYEQY
TRBV7-6,TRBJ1-1,ASSLDLNTEAF
TRBV4-1,TRBJ1-1,ASSQIAGVKDTEAF
TRBV5-1,TRBJ1-2,ASSAGGTYGYT
TRBV10-2,NA,ASTPMRGGRIYEQY
TRBV2,TRBJ1-1,ASTEQGPGTEAF
TRBV19,TRBJ2-2,ASTHRTGDTGELF
TRBV4-3,TRBJ1-3,ASSPASRSSGNTIY
TRBV5-1,TRBJ2-1,ASSWSGSTYNEQF
TRBV7-2,TRBJ1-6,ASSPNRDRVTPLH
TRBV20-1,TRBJ2-7,SAHRNEQY
TRBV19,TRBJ2-7,ASSIGGHEQY
TRBV29-1,TRBJ2-7,SVDFPEGGGDEQY
TRBV5-6,TRBJ2-7,ASSLYYEQY
TRBV9,TRBJ2-3,ASSALGTVLPDTQY
TRBV5-8,TRBJ2-7,ASSTGGLAGGISYEQY
TRBV27,TRBJ2-5,ASSLSHLSSGIAGRQETQY
TRBV19,TRBJ1-1,ASWTGGWSEAF
TRBV7-9,TRBJ1-1,ASRPTTGMDTEAF
TRBV10-3,TRBJ2-7,AISDGVESYEQY
TRBV5-1,TRBJ2-3,ASSLLGGQDTQY
TRBV5-8,TRBJ2-1,ASSFSGVYEQF
TRBV5-4,TRBJ2-1,ASSLAPEGNEQF
TRBV7-6,TRBJ2-2,ASSRGQSTGELF
TRBV19,TRBJ1-2,ASSSAGANYGYT
TRBV7-8,TRBJ2-7,ASSYGLPVNSYEQY
TRBV2,TRBJ2-2,ASSDPPPGLITANTGELF
TRBV4-3,TRBJ1-4,ASSPQGATNEKLF
TRBV19,TRBJ1-4,ASSIGGLPTNEKLF
TRBV5-4,TRBJ1-3,ASSSGQGAPGNTIY
TRBV15,TRBJ1-1,ATSRALTGTEAF
TRBV7-2,TRBJ2-1,ASSLGGVWNEQF
TRBV5-1,TRBJ1-1,ASSLEIGSIMNTEAF
TRBV6-5,TRBJ2-7,ASSYSREAVYEQY
TRBV29-1,TRBJ2-1,SLFDNEQF
TRBV7-2,TRBJ1-5,ASSSTLGGNQPQH
TRBV7-2,TRBJ2-1,ASSLGGQGRDEQF
TRBV6-5,TRBJ2-2,ASSYPDWTTPGELF
TRBV7-8,TRBJ2-7,ASSLSGQGDLTPYEQY
TRBV29-1,TRBJ2-4,SVVVQNRKNIQY
TRBV28,TRBJ2-6,ASSPVFGSGANVLT
TRBV4-1,TRBJ2-2,ASSHEKKIAGAKNTGELF
TRBV11-2,TRBJ1-3,ASRPTGSAGNTIY
TRBV28,TRBJ1-2,ASSPGQGWNYGYT
TRBV6-5,TRBJ2-3,ASRRQGLSTDTQY